One sample yielded the 18 T cell receptor beta chains listed below, sequenced in a study of cytomegalovirus exposure and HLA in healthy donors. 13 Jbeta primers and 60 Vbeta primers were used for the PCR. TCRdb keeps only in-frame clones here, not all; method: immunoSEQ multiplex PCR. The sample consists of about 160,000 clones, approximately 80% of them appearing once. Sequencing was done on a sample of PBMCs. Receptors were obtained from a male donor in good health and CMV-seropositive.

In DNA, the CDR3 is TGTGCCAGCACAAATAGCGGTCCTGGAAACACCATATATTTT. It is translated as CASTNSGPGNTIYF. The chain uses TRBV2 and TRBJ1-3; no reliable D call. The ends were cut back, 7 bases at V and 2 bases at J, with 12 bases in the middle. The germline gives CDR1 SNHLY, CDR2 FYNNEI. The CDR3 consists of 14 residues.

The chain employs TRBV5-1 and TRBJ2-3; TRBD1 matches at 8 bases. CDR3 length equals 16 residues. Trimming took 0 bases from V and 0 from J; bases not matched to a gene: 3. Germline-derived CDR1 and CDR2 are SGHRS and YFSETQ. CDR3 residues: CASSLDGQGSTDTQYF. Written as DNA, the CDR3 is TGCGCCAGCAGCTTGGACGGACAGGGCAGCACAGATACGCAGTATTTT.

The chain has TRBV6-5 and TRBJ2-3; D might be TRBD2 (5 bases). The V gene lost 6 bases and the J gene lost 2 bases, with 12 bases spanning the gap. The CDR3 extends over 14 amino acids. The germline V gene has CDR1 MNHEY and CDR2 SVGAGI. The CDR3 reads CASRNPDFTDTQYF. The CDR3 DNA reads as TGTGCCAGCAGGAACCCGGACTTCACAGATACGCAGTATTTT.

The chain carries TRBV21-1 and TRBJ2-1; TRBD2, the table's D call, lacks a check against the DNA. TRBV21-1 is designated a pseudogene. The CDR3 is 19 residues long. Here the CDR3 reads CASSQAGLAGGLVRGEQFF. The CDR3 bases are TGTGCCAGCAGCCAAGCAGGACTAGCGGGAGGACTCGTCCGGGGTGAGCAGTTCTTC.

The chain recombines TRBV12-1 with TRBJ1-6. TRBV12-1 is classified as a pseudogene. This CDR3 spans 17 amino acids. The DNA of the CDR3 is TGTGCCAGCAGCTTTGTAGAGGGCAAAGGTCAGTATTCACCCCTCCACTTT. It codes for CASSFVEGKGQYSPLHF.

The chain combines TRBV9 with TRBJ2-4; 10 nucleotides line up with TRBD2. This CDR3 spans 20 amino acids. V dropped 0 bases and J dropped 0; count of bases not matched to a gene: 12. Per the germline V gene, CDR1 is SGDLS and CDR2 is YYNGEE. This CDR3 reads CASSVATGLALTLAKNIQYF. CDR3 sequence (DNA): TGTGCCAGCAGCGTAGCTACGGGACTAGCGCTTACTCTAGCCAAAAACATTCAGTACTTC.

CDR3 sequence reads: CASSPPGRELYEQYF. The CDR3 DNA sequence: TGTGCCAGCAGCCCCCCCGGGCGGGAGCTTTACGAGCAGTACTTC. The gene calls are TRBV7-2 and TRBJ2-7; 7 nucleotides agree with TRBD2. Losses at the gene ends were 5 bases for V and 4 bases for J; bases not matched to a gene: 11. In germline, CDR1 is SGHTA, CDR2 FQGNSA. There are 15 residues in the CDR3.

The chain joins TRBV25-1 to TRBJ2-5; 7 positions agree with TRBD1. Germline-derived CDR1 and CDR2 are MGHDK and SYGVNS. This CDR3 comprises 15 residues. The J segment lost 3 bases and the V segment lost 3 bases, leaving 7 bases of the junction unmatched. The chain's CDR3 is CASSDSRGYEETQYF. The DNA of the CDR3 is TGTGCCAGCAGTGATTCCAGGGGGTACGAAGAGACCCAGTACTTC.

The rearrangement uses TRBV13 and TRBJ2-2, with 7 bases that match TRBD2. Germline CDR1 is PRHDT and CDR2 is FYEKMQ (reference sequence). The CDR3 runs to 17 residues. Trimming cost V 2 bases and J 1 base; bases outside gene matches: 7. CDR3 in amino acids: CASSLSGAGGNTGELFF. The CDR3 DNA reads TGTGCCAGCAGCTTAAGCGGGGCGGGCGGGAACACCGGGGAGCTGTTTTTT.

The CDR3 DNA sequence: TGCGCCAGCAGCCAAGGCGGTGCGGGAGAGGGGGGCTACAATGAGCAGTTCTTC. Translated, it gives CASSQGGAGEGGYNEQFF. The rearrangement links TRBV4-1 to TRBJ2-1; weak D call: TRBD2 (7 bases). The V end lost 1 base, the J end lost 3 bases, and 19 bases lay between the germline ends. The germline V gene encodes CDR1 MGHRA and CDR2 YSYEKL. The CDR3 is 18 residues long.

The chain employs TRBV28 and TRBJ2-2; D is uncertain. Trimming cost V 2 bases and J 12 bases, with 13 bases left between them. The CDR3 totals 13 residues. CDR1 and CDR2 (germline): MDHEN, SYDVKM. CDR3 amino acids: CASSLNNGWKLFF. The CDR3 bases are TGTGCCAGCAGTTTAAATAACGGGTGGAAGCTGTTTTTT.

To note about this clone: At one end the junction does not follow the germline gene, possibly because of a read error. The chain couples TRBV7-9 to TRBJ1-4; 12 nucleotides agree with TRBD1. Per the germline V gene, CDR1 is SEHNR and CDR2 is FQNEAQ (reference sequence). The CDR3 is 15 residues long. The CDR3 DNA reads as TGTTCCAGCAGCCCGGCCGGGACAGGGGGCGAAAAACTGTTTTTT. Amino acids: CSSSPAGTGGEKLFF.

This clone was recorded once. The V call is TRBV4-1, the J call TRBJ2-5, with 7 bases matching TRBD2. Germline values: CDR1 MGHRA, CDR2 YSYEKL. V shed 1 base, J shed 5 bases, and the junction held 4 bases outside the gene matches. The CDR3 sequence is 14 residues long. The CDR3: CASSQVHSGETQYF. CDR3 DNA: TGCGCCAGCAGCCAAGTTCATAGCGGGGAGACCCAGTACTTC.

This clone was counted between two and nine times. The chain links TRBV5-4 to TRBJ2-2, with 16 positions matching TRBD2. Germline lookup yields CDR1 SGHNT and CDR2 YYREEE (reference sequence). V lost 4 bases, J lost 4 bases, and 7 bases stayed unmatched. The CDR3 extends over 18 amino acids. The CDR3 reads CASSGTSGRAQGTGELFF. In DNA, the CDR3 is TGTGCCAGCAGCGGGACTAGCGGGAGGGCCCAGGGCACCGGGGAGCTGTTTTTT.

The chain carries TRBV19 and TRBJ2-3, with TRBD2 matching over 9 bases. The CDR3 runs to 15 residues. J lost 4 bases, V lost 6 bases, and 8 bases had no gene match. Germline assignment: CDR1 LNHDA and CDR2 SQIVND (reference sequence). CDR3 sequence reads: CASSQLAGGSDTQYF. CDR3 bases: TGTGCCAGTAGCCAACTAGCGGGTGGATCAGATACGCAGTATTTT.

This clone was counted at least ten times. The chain links TRBV6-6 to TRBJ1-1; D is undetermined. The CDR3 is 12 residues long. Per germline, CDR1 MNHNY and CDR2 SVGAGI (reference sequence). Between the trimmed V and J ends, which lost 4 bases and 7 bases, there was a span of 10 bases. The CDR3 sequence: CASSSGQYEAFF. The CDR3 bases are TGTGCCAGCAGTTCTGGCCAGTATGAAGCTTTCTTT.

The V gene is TRBV6-4, the J gene TRBJ1-2; D is uncertain. The CDR3 is 14 amino acids. V dropped 0 bases and J dropped 7 bases, with 12 bases sitting between them. Germline V gene sequence: CDR1 MRHNA, CDR2 SNTAGT. The CDR3 loop is CASSDSSGNRGYTF. CDR3 DNA: TGTGCCAGCAGTGACTCGAGCGGGAATCGTGGCTACACCTTC.

V usage is TRBV14 and J usage is TRBJ2-3; TRBD1 matches at 8 bases. The ends lost 0 bases at V and 4 bases at J; junction bases unmatched: 9. Germline V CDR1 and CDR2: SGHDN, FVKESK. The CDR3 length is 17 residues. Here the CDR3 DNA reads TGTGCCAGCAGCCAAGATCTTGACAGGGGAGGAGCAGATACGCAGTATTTT. It yields the protein CASSQDLDRGGADTQYF.